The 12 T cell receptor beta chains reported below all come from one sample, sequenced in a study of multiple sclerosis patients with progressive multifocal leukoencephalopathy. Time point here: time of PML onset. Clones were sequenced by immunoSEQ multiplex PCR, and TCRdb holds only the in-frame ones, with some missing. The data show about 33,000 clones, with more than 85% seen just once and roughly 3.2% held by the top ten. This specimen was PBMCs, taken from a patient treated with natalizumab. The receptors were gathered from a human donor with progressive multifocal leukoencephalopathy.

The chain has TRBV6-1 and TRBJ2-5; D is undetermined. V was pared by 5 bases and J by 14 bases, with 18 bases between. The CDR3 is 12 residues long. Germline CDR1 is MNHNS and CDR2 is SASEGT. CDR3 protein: CASSQLPAPAYF. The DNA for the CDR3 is TGTGCCAGCAGTCAACTCCCCGCCCCAGCATACTTC.

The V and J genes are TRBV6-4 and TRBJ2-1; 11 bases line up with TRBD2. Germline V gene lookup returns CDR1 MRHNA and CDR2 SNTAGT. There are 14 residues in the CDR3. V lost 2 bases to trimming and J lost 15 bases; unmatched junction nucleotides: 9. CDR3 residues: CASSDTSGRGGMFF. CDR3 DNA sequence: TGTGCCAGCAGTGACACTAGCGGGAGAGGGGGAATGTTCTTC.

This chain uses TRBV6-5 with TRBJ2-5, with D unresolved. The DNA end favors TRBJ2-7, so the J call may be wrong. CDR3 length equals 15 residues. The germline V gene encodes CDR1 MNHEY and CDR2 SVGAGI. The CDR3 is CASRLGQVRSYEQYF. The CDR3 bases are TGTGCCAGCAGACTGGGTCAGGTCCGCTCCTACGAGCAGTACTTC.

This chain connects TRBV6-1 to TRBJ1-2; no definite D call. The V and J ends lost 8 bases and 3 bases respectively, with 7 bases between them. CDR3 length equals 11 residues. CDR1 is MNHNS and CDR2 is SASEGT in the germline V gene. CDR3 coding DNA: TGTGCCAGCTCCCGTTACTATGGCTACACCTTC. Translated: CASSRYYGYTF.

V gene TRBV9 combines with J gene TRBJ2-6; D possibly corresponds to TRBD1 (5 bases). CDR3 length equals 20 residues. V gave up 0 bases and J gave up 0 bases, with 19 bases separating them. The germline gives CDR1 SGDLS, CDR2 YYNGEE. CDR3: CASSVAGRDGVSSGANVLTF. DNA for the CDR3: TGTGCCAGCAGCGTAGCGGGCAGGGATGGGGTGTCCTCTGGGGCCAACGTCCTGACTTTC.

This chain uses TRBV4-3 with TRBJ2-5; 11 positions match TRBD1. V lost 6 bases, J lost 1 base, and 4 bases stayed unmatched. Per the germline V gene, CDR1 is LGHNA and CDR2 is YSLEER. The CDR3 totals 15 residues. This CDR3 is CASSPGTGGQETQYF. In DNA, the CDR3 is TGCGCCAGCAGTCCCGGGACAGGGGGCCAAGAGACCCAGTACTTC.

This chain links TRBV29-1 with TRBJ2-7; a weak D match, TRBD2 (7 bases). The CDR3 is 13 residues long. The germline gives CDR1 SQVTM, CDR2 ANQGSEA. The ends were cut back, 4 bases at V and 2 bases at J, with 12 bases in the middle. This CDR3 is CSVGGGPTYEQYF. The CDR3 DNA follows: TGCAGCGTTGGGGGGGGGCCCACCTACGAGCAGTACTTC.

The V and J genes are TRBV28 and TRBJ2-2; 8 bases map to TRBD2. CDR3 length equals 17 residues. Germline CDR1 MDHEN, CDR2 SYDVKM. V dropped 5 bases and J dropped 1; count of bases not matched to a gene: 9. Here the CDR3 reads CASSLHPLAGNTGELFF. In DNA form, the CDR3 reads TGTGCCAGCAGTCTCCACCCGCTAGCGGGGAACACCGGGGAGCTGTTTTTT. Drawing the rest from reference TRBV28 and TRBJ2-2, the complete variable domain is DVKVTQSSRYLVKRTGEKVFLECVQDMDHENMFWYRQDPGLGLRLIYFSYDVKMKEKGDIPEGYSVSREKKERFSLILESASTNQTSMYLCASSLHPLAGNTGELFFGEGSRLTVL.

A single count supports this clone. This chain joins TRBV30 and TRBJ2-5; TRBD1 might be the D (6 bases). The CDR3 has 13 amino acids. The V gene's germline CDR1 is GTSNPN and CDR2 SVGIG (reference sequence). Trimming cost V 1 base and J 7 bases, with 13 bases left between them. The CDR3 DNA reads TGTGCCTGGAGTGGGTGGGGGCCCGTGACCCAGTACTTC. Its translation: CAWSGWGPVTQYF.

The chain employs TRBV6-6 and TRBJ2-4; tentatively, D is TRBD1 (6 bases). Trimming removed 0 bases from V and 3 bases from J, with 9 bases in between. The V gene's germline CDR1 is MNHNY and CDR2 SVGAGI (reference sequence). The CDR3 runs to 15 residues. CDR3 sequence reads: CASSYSQGYKNIQYF. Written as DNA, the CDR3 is TGTGCCAGCAGTTACTCACAGGGATACAAAAACATTCAGTACTTC.

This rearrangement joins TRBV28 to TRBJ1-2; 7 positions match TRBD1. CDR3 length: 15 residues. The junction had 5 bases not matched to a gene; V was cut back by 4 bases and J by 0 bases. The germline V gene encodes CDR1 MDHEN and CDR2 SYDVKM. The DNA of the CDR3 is TGTGCCAGCAGTTCCGGAGACAGGGCTAACTATGGCTACACCTTC. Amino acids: CASSSGDRANYGYTF.

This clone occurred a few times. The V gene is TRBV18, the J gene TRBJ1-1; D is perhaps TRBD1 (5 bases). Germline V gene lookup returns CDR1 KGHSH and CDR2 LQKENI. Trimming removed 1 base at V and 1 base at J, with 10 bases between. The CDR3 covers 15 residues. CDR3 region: CASSPQAQGNTEAFF. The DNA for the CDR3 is TGTGCCAGCTCACCACAGGCCCAGGGGAACACTGAAGCTTTCTTT. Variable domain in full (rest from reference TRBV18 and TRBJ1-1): NAGVMQNPRHLVRRRGQEARLRCSPMKGHSHVYWYRQLPEEGLKFMVYLQKENIIDESGMPKERFSAEFPKEGPSILRIQQVVRGDSAAYFCASSPQAQGNTEAFFGQGTRLTVV.